The 26 T cell receptor beta chains reported below all come from one sample, sequenced in a study of human T cells and chemical hapten exposure. TCRdb re-called the RACE reads with MiXCR, one entry per CDR3 protein. Of approximately 350,000 distinct CDR3 sequences in the sample, about 6% were seen once. Time point specified: patch test 2, 6 weeks after DPC sensitization. Sample treatment: therapeutic diphenylcyclopropenone sensitization with weekly scalp DPC. Sequences were derived from whole blood, sampled in connection with sensitization to the hapten diphenylcyclopropenone (DPC). The receptors were gathered from a young woman with alopecia areata. Some clones in this sample may be carry-over from other donors' samples.

This clonotype was seen a few times. The rearrangement uses TRBV5-1 and TRBJ1-1; D is ambiguous. Per germline, CDR1 SGHRS and CDR2 YFSETQ. The CDR3 has 14 residues. V was cut by 2 bases and J by 6 bases, with 14 bases left in between. CDR3 sequence: CASSFQDASAEAFF. The CDR3 coding sequence is TGCGCCAGCAGCTTTCAAGATGCGAGCGCTGAAGCTTTCTTT.

This clonotype was counted only a few times. V gene TRBV4-1 combines with J gene TRBJ1-1; maybe TRBD1 (6 bases). The CDR3 runs 14 residues. Germline V gives CDR1 MGHRA, CDR2 YSYEKL. The ends were cut back, 3 bases at V and 2 bases at J, with 10 bases in the middle. The DNA for the CDR3 is TGCGCCAGCAGCCATCTAGGGGGTAACACTGAAGCTTTCTTT. Its protein product is CASSHLGGNTEAFF.

V usage is TRBV7-9 and J usage is TRBJ2-2; 9 positions match TRBD1. The CDR3 runs to 16 residues. The germline V gene encodes CDR1 SEHNR and CDR2 FQNEAQ (reference sequence). V shed 5 bases, J shed 5 bases, and the junction held 9 bases outside the gene matches. The CDR3 coding sequence is TGTGCCAGCAGCCCCGGACAGGGGCTGGAGACCGGGGAGCTGTTTTTT. It is translated as CASSPGQGLETGELFF.

This clonotype was picked up a small number of times. This sequence joins TRBV2 and TRBJ1-2, with D perhaps TRBD1 (5 bases). The germline gives CDR1 SNHLY, CDR2 FYNNEI. Deletions cut 11 bases from V and 6 bases from J, with 31 bases between. The CDR3 has 17 residues. The CDR3 reads CASPRKPGRRPVNGYTF. In nucleotides, the CDR3 is TGTGCCTCACCAAGGAAACCGGGACGAAGGCCGGTGAATGGCTACACCTTC.

This clonotype was counted at least ten times. The chain recombines TRBV6-5 with TRBJ1-6; no definite D call. Germline loops: CDR1 MNHEY, CDR2 SVGAGI. The CDR3 extends over 13 amino acids. V lost 2 bases and J lost 8, with 7 bases in between. The CDR3 sequence is CASSYGSDSPLHF. CDR3 bases: TGTGCCAGCAGTTACGGCTCCGATTCACCCCTCCACTTT.

This clonotype was seen repeatedly, ten times or more. Here the CDR3 DNA reads TGTGCCAGTGGGTTGGGTGCAGAGTCTGGGGCCAACGTCCTGACTTTC. It yields the protein CASGLGAESGANVLTF. The chain has TRBV19 and TRBJ2-6; D not certain. The CDR3 is made up of 16 amino acids. V lost 8 bases and J 1 base, leaving 15 bases between the germline ends. CDR1 and CDR2 (germline): LNHDA, SQIVND (reference sequence).

Many counts were recorded for this clonotype. This chain joins TRBV20-1 and TRBJ1-5, with D hard to call. Trimming removed 3 bases at V and 7 bases at J, with 19 bases between. The CDR3 spans 15 residues. In germline, CDR1 is DFQATT, CDR2 SNEGSKA (reference sequence). The chain's CDR3 is CSASPTAGFGQPQHF. CDR3 DNA: TGCAGTGCTAGTCCCACGGCGGGGTTTGGACAGCCCCAGCATTTT.

Many counts were recorded for this clonotype. The chain combines TRBV27 with TRBJ1-1; perhaps TRBD1 as D (6 bases). V gave up 5 bases and J gave up 9 bases, with 16 bases separating them. CDR3 length: 13 amino acids. CDR1 MNHEY and CDR2 SMNVEV come from the germline V gene (reference sequence). The CDR3 is CASSIRDTLKAFF. As DNA, the CDR3 is TGTGCCAGCAGTATTCGGGACACTCTAAAAGCTTTCTTT.

This clonotype was observed at least ten times. The rearrangement links TRBV20-1 to TRBJ1-1, with TRBD1 identical over 9 bases. The V segment lost 0 bases and the J segment 1 base; nucleotides outside the gene matches: 3. The CDR3 runs 15 residues. Germline-derived CDR1 and CDR2 are DFQATT and SNEGSKA (reference sequence). The CDR3 DNA reads TGCAGTGCTAGAGATCCGGGACAGGGGAACACTGAAGCTTTCTTT. Protein sequence: CSARDPGQGNTEAFF.

Turning to this clonotype: A much larger clone sits a single nucleotide away, making a read error possible. This chain joins TRBV7-2 and TRBJ2-3; 11 bases fit TRBD1. From germline, CDR1 is SGHTA and CDR2 FQGNSA. The CDR3 runs to 17 residues. The CDR3, as DNA: TGTGCCAGCGGCTTAGCTCCGGGACAGGGGGTTACAGATACGCAGTATTTT. Protein: CASGLAPGQGVTDTQYF.

In its sample, this clonotype was seen a few times. V usage is TRBV6-2 or TRBV6-3 and J usage is TRBJ1-1, with 7 nucleotides matching TRBD1. V lost 0 bases, J lost 5 bases, and 6 bases stayed unmatched. The CDR3 is 15 amino acids. The V gene's germline CDR1 is MNHEY and CDR2 SVGEGT. The CDR3 loop reads CASSYSDRAVTEAFF. DNA of the CDR3: TGTGCCAGCAGTTACTCTGACAGGGCTGTAACTGAAGCTTTCTTT.

This clonotype was observed a handful of times. V usage is TRBV5-6 and J usage is TRBJ2-1; D is ambiguous. Trimming stripped 4 bases from V and 8 bases from J, with 10 bases between. The CDR3 runs to 12 residues. CDR1 SGHDT and CDR2 YYEEEE come from the germline V gene. In DNA, the CDR3 is TGTGCCAGCAGCCCACCAAGTCATGAGCAGTTCTTC. Its translation is CASSPPSHEQFF.

There are many counts of this clonotype. The chain has TRBV6-5 and TRBJ1-5, with D hard to call. Germline CDR1 reads MNHEY; CDR2 reads SVGAGI. The CDR3 consists of 13 residues. V was shortened by 0 bases and J by 9 bases, with 9 bases between the two germline ends. Here the CDR3 DNA reads TGTGCCAGCAGTTACTCCGAGGGTCGGCCCCAGCATTTT. This translates into CASSYSEGRPQHF.

The chain carries TRBV7-2 and TRBJ2-5, with D hard to call. V shed 2 bases and J shed 2 bases, with 9 bases lying between them. CDR1 and CDR2 (germline): SGHTA, FQGNSA. This CDR3 region has 14 residues. CDR3 nucleotides: TGTGCCAGCAGCTTATTCGGTCAGCAAGAGACCCAGTACTTC. Encoded protein: CASSLFGQQETQYF.

The table lists this clonotype with many counts. J is TRBJ1-2 and V is TRBV29-1, with D perhaps TRBD1 (5 bases). This CDR3 comprises 13 residues. The ends were cut back, 3 bases at V and 2 bases at J, with 10 bases in the middle. CDR1 and CDR2 from the germline V gene are SQVTM and ANQGSEA. CDR3 DNA sequence: TGCAGCGTTGAGGGGCATACCAACTATGGCTACACCTTC. It specifies CSVEGHTNYGYTF.

CDR3: CASSWTRGSYEQYF. CDR3 nucleotide sequence: TGTGCCAGCAGTTGGACTCGGGGGTCCTACGAGCAGTACTTC. The chain is built from TRBV27 and TRBJ2-7; D is possibly TRBD2 (6 bases). Germline values: CDR1 MNHEY, CDR2 SMNVEV (reference sequence). V was pared by 4 bases and J by 1 base, with 11 bases between. The CDR3 has 14 residues.

The chain uses TRBV12-3 or TRBV12-4 and TRBJ1-2; D is possibly TRBD1 (5 bases). Trimming took 4 bases from V and 4 from J, leaving 13 bases between them. The CDR3 is 14 amino acids. CDR3 DNA sequence: TGTGCCAGCAGTTCGACAGCTAGAGGCTATGGCTACACCTTC. This codes for CASSSTARGYGYTF.

This clonotype occurred a few times. The gene calls are TRBV27 and TRBJ1-2, with 12 bases lining up with TRBD1. Germline V CDR1 and CDR2: MNHEY, SMNVEV (reference sequence). The CDR3 is 17 residues long. V was pared by 2 bases and J by 4 bases, with 8 bases of the junction left unmatched. In DNA, the CDR3 is TGTGCCAGCAGTTTAGTGGGACAGGGGGCTCCCCTCTATGGCTACACCTTC. This sequence encodes CASSLVGQGAPLYGYTF.

This clonotype was recorded once. Just one base apart from a much larger clone, this may be a read error. It is likely a read error, because the conserved phenylalanine at the end of the CDR3 is missing. The chain couples TRBV6-7 to TRBJ2-4; TRBD1 agrees at 7 bases. TRBV6-7 is placed among ORFs of uncertain function. With V trimmed by 7 bases and J by 0 bases, 12 bases remained unmatched. CDR3 length: 17 residues. The CDR3 bases are TGTGCCAGCACCTACCGGGACAGCGAATTAGCCAAAAACATTCAGTACTAC. The encoded protein is CASTYRDSELAKNIQYY.

A remark on this clonotype: One junction end does not reproduce the germline sequence, and a read error may be involved. The chain uses TRBV7-2 and TRBJ1-6; 8 nucleotides agree with TRBD1. Per the germline V gene, CDR1 is SGHTA and CDR2 is FQGNSA. The CDR3 covers 17 residues. The CDR3: CATLLQGARSYISPLHF. The DNA of the CDR3 is TGTGCCACCCTGCTCCAGGGGGCGAGGTCCTATATTTCACCCCTCCACTTT.

J is TRBJ2-1 and V is TRBV20-1, with D perhaps given as TRBD1 or TRBD2 (7 bases each). This CDR3 is 17 amino acids long. Germline CDR1 and CDR2: DFQATT and SNEGSKA (reference sequence). Trimming removed 5 bases from V and 0 bases from J, with 20 bases in between. CDR3 in amino acids: CSAGEGAGGGSYNEQFF. The CDR3, as DNA: TGCAGTGCTGGGGAGGGGGCAGGGGGAGGCTCCTACAATGAGCAGTTCTTC.

The chain uses TRBV10-3 and TRBJ1-1; D is unresolved. CDR1 ENHRY and CDR2 SYGVKD come from the germline V gene. The CDR3 loop spans 14 amino acids. Trimming took 0 bases from V and 6 from J, leaving 11 bases between them. CDR3 sequence (DNA): TGTGCCATCAGTGAGTCAGAGTTCGGGTCTGAAGCTTTCTTT. This codes for CAISESEFGSEAFF.

This clonotype appeared many times. The rearrangement uses TRBV11-2 and TRBJ1-2; no reliable D call. CDR1 and CDR2 from the germline V gene are SGHAT and FQNNGV. The ends were cut back, 6 bases at V and 8 bases at J, with 13 bases in the middle. CDR3 length equals 12 residues. CDR3 bases: TGTGCCAGCAGACTGGGCCCCAGCGGCTACACCTTC. This sequence encodes CASRLGPSGYTF.

In DNA, the CDR3 is TGTGCCAGCAGTTTCGTTAATCAGCTACTAAACACTGAAGCTTTCTTT. Translating it yields CASSFVNQLLNTEAFF. The rearrangement uses TRBV28 and TRBJ1-1; D ambiguous. V dropped 3 bases and J dropped 2 bases, with 16 bases sitting between them. CDR1 MDHEN and CDR2 SYDVKM come from the germline V gene. This CDR3 has 16 amino acids.

This chain connects TRBV5-1 to TRBJ1-4; D unresolved. The CDR3 is 13 residues long. V lost 4 bases, J lost 6 bases, and 10 bases lay in between. Germline CDR1 and CDR2: SGHRS and YFSETQ. Here the CDR3 DNA reads TGCGCCAGCAGCCCGCCAGACGATGAAAAACTGTTTTTT. Its protein is CASSPPDDEKLFF.

The genes are TRBV20-1 and TRBJ2-7, with D perhaps matching TRBD1 (6 bases). Deletions cut 3 bases from V and 0 bases from J, with 21 bases between. CDR3 length equals 17 residues. The V gene's germline CDR1 is DFQATT and CDR2 SNEGSKA (reference sequence). CDR3 loop: CSASSSKTWTVSYEQYF. The DNA of the CDR3 is TGCAGTGCTAGTAGCAGCAAAACCTGGACAGTCTCCTACGAGCAGTACTTC.